A single sample gave rise to the 32 T cell receptor beta chains below, sequenced in a study of blood T cell repertoires in COVID-19. Sequencing used immunoSEQ multiplex PCR; TCRdb keeps in-frame clones, though not all of them. The table lists more than 300,000 clones, nearly 90% of them singletons. Material: PBMCs or T cells enriched from blood (not recorded which). The source of these receptors is a woman between 25 and 40 years old who had recovered from COVID-19.

This chain links TRBV27 with TRBJ2-7; possibly TRBD2 for D (7 bases). The V end was cut by 5 bases, the J end by 6 bases, with 23 bases between. The CDR3 spans 16 residues. CDR1 and CDR2 from the germline V gene are MNHEY and SMNVEV (reference sequence). CDR3 sequence (DNA): TGTGCCAGCAGTACGTCCCGTGGCGGGGGCCCGGTCGAGCAGTACTTC. Translation gives CASSTSRGGGPVEQYF.

The chain combines TRBV24-1 with TRBJ2-3; maybe TRBD1 (6 bases). The CDR3 spans 15 residues. The V end lost 7 bases, the J end lost 6 bases, and 19 bases lay between the germline ends. CDR1 and CDR2 (germline): KGHDR, SFDVKD. This chain's CDR3 is CATRTGLGNIDTQYF. The CDR3 nucleotides are TGTGCCACCAGAACAGGGCTGGGCAACATCGATACGCAGTATTTT.

The CDR3 sequence is CSVEERGLGYTF. For the CDR3, the DNA is TGCAGCGTTGAAGAGAGGGGGCTGGGCTACACCTTC. V usage is TRBV29-1 and J usage is TRBJ1-2; 7 bases align to TRBD1. Germline-derived CDR1 and CDR2 are SQVTM and ANQGSEA. The junction had 3 bases not matched to a gene; V was cut back by 0 bases and J by 8 bases. The CDR3 has 12 residues.

V is TRBV28 and J is TRBJ1-1, with TRBD1 identical over 8 bases. CDR3 length: 13 residues. Looked up from germline, CDR1 is MDHEN and CDR2 is SYDVKM. The CDR3: CAIGGQGNTEAFF. CDR3 DNA: TGTGCGATTGGTGGACAGGGGAACACTGAAGCTTTCTTT. The variable domain in full, with the rest retrieved from reference TRBV28 and TRBJ1-1, is DVKVTQSSRYLVKRTGEKVFLECVQDMDHENMFWYRQDPGLGLRLIYFSYDVKMKEKGDIPEGYSVSREKKERFSLILESASTNQTSMYLCAIGGQGNTEAFFGQGTRLTVV.

V is TRBV18 and J is TRBJ1-4; the match to TRBD1 covers 7 bases. CDR3 length: 15 amino acids. Trimming took 2 bases from V and 1 from J; bases not matched to a gene: 1. Looked up from germline, CDR1 is KGHSH and CDR2 is LQKENI. Written as DNA, the CDR3 is TGTGCCAGCTCACCAGACAGGGTAACTAATGAAAAACTGTTTTTT. This gives the protein CASSPDRVTNEKLFF. The full variable domain, with the rest looked up from reference TRBV18 and TRBJ1-4, is NAGVMQNPRHLVRRRGQEARLRCSPMKGHSHVYWYRQLPEEGLKFMVYLQKENIIDESGMPKERFSAEFPKEGPSILRIQQVVRGDSAAYFCASSPDRVTNEKLFFGSGTQLSVL.

The chain has TRBV29-1 and TRBJ2-3; D possibly corresponds to TRBD2 (6 bases). Trimming took off 0 bases at V and 3 bases at J, with 16 bases between the two ends. Germline V gene lookup returns CDR1 SQVTM and CDR2 ANQGSEA. The length of the CDR3 is 16 residues. CDR3 nucleotide sequence: TGCAGCGTTGAAGAGTGGCGGGGCGGCGGTACAGATACGCAGTATTTT. As protein: CSVEEWRGGGTDTQYF.

The V gene is TRBV9, the J gene TRBJ1-1; D is undetermined. The germline V gene has CDR1 SGDLS and CDR2 YYNGEE. CDR3 length: 14 amino acids. Trimming pared 4 bases from V and 4 bases from J, leaving 14 bases between. In nucleotides, the CDR3 is TGTGCCAGCAGCCCCACGGTCGGACTCACTGAAGCTTTCTTT. Translation: CASSPTVGLTEAFF.

In the case of this clone: Sequence at one end of the junction differs from germline and may be a read error. The rearrangement links TRBV3-1 (or the pseudogene TRBV3-2) to TRBJ2-1; 10 bases are a match to TRBD1. CDR1 is LGHDT, CDR2 YNNKEL, per germline (reference sequence). The CDR3 consists of 14 residues. Here the CDR3 reads CATSRDRGYNEQFF. The DNA for the CDR3 is TGTGCCACCAGCCGGGACAGGGGATACAATGAGCAGTTCTTC.

The genes are TRBV18 and TRBJ1-1; 10 positions agree with TRBD1. Germline V lookup: CDR1 KGHSH, CDR2 LQKENI. The CDR3 has 15 residues. With V trimmed by 4 bases and J by 6 bases, 8 bases remained unmatched. Written as DNA, the CDR3 is TGTGCCAGCTCACTCGACAGGGGGCGCGAATCTGAAGCTTTCTTT. Its protein is CASSLDRGRESEAFF.

V gene TRBV6-2 or TRBV6-3 combines with J gene TRBJ1-2, with TRBD1 matching 7 bases. Germline CDR1 reads MNHEY; CDR2 reads SVGEGT. The CDR3 has 15 amino acids. Germline trimming cut 6 bases from V and 4 bases from J; bases unmatched to any gene: 11. The CDR3 here is CASSPPDRRIYGYTF. Here the CDR3 DNA reads TGTGCCAGCAGCCCCCCGGACAGGAGGATCTATGGCTACACCTTC.

The J gene is TRBJ1-2, the V gene TRBV11-2, with a possible D match to TRBD1 (5 bases). Germline loops: CDR1 SGHAT, CDR2 FQNNGV. The CDR3 length is 15 residues. Trimming took 4 bases from V and 3 from J, leaving 15 bases between them. DNA for the CDR3: TGTGCCAGCAGCTCCGGTGGGGCCTTCGACTATGGCTACACCTTC. Translation gives CASSSGGAFDYGYTF.

The rearrangement uses TRBV19 and TRBJ2-5; 7 bases line up with TRBD1. The length of the CDR3 is 15 residues. Trimming removed 3 bases from V and 4 bases from J; junction bases left unmatched: 8. In germline, CDR1 is LNHDA, CDR2 SQIVND (reference sequence). CDR3 bases: TGTGCCAGTAGTATGAGAACAGGGGCCCCAGAGACCCAGTACTTC. The encoded protein is CASSMRTGAPETQYF.

This sequence joins TRBV25-1 and TRBJ2-7, with TRBD2 as a possible D gene (6 bases). V was trimmed by 1 base and J by 7 bases, leaving 14 bases between them. Germline-derived CDR1 and CDR2 are MGHDK and SYGVNS. This CDR3 region has 14 residues. CDR3 in amino acids: CASSEWGLGGEQYF. The CDR3 nucleotides read TGTGCCAGCAGTGAATGGGGCCTAGGAGGGGAGCAGTACTTC.

V and J are TRBV5-1 and TRBJ1-6; 7 bases fit TRBD1. The CDR3 extends over 17 amino acids. Germline V gene lookup returns CDR1 SGHRS and CDR2 YFSETQ. V gave up 5 bases and J gave up 3 bases; unmatched junction bases: 11. The CDR3 loop is CASRSSTGFDYNSPLHF. The CDR3 bases are TGCGCCAGCAGATCTTCGACAGGGTTTGACTATAATTCACCCCTCCACTTT.

The rearrangement uses TRBV9 and TRBJ2-1, with 9 nucleotides matching TRBD2. The CDR3 length is 17 residues. Germline V gene data show CDR1 as SGDLS and CDR2 as YYNGEE. Trimming removed 0 bases from V and 4 bases from J; junction bases left unmatched: 8. CDR3 sequence reads: CASSVGSAGGYYNEQFF. Here the CDR3 DNA reads TGTGCCAGCAGCGTAGGATCAGCGGGGGGCTATTACAATGAGCAGTTCTTC.

This chain connects TRBV7-8 to TRBJ1-6; tentative D call: TRBD1 (6 bases). The CDR3 loop spans 15 amino acids. V lost 5 bases to trimming and J lost 7 bases, with 15 bases between them. From germline, CDR1 is SGHVS and CDR2 FQNEAQ. CDR3 sequence: CASSRAGTTNSPLHF. For the CDR3, the DNA is TGTGCCAGCAGCCGAGCCGGGACAACGAATTCACCCCTCCACTTT. Combining the CDR3 with reference TRBV7-8 and TRBJ1-6 gives the whole variable domain GAGVSQSPRYKVAKRGQDVALRCDPISGHVSLFWYQQALGQGPEFLTYFQNEAQLDKSGLPSDRFFAERPEGSVSTLKIQRTQQEDSAVYLCASSRAGTTNSPLHFGNGTRLTVT.

This chain connects TRBV27 to TRBJ1-4; 9 bases map to TRBD1. J lost 8 bases, V lost 7 bases, and 14 bases had no gene match. Germline CDR1 reads MNHEY; CDR2 reads SMNVEV (reference sequence). This CDR3 has 16 residues. The CDR3 spells CASTSTGGALREKLFF. The CDR3 bases are TGTGCCAGCACCTCGACAGGGGGGGCTTTGAGGGAAAAACTGTTTTTT. Full variable domain (remainder filled in from reference TRBV27 and TRBJ1-4): EAQVTQNPRYLITVTGKKLTVTCSQNMNHEYMSWYRQDPGLGLRQIYYSMNVEVTDKGDVPEGYKVSRKEKRNFPLILESPSPNQTSLYFCASTSTGGALREKLFFGSGTQLSVL.

This clone has just a few counts. The chain recombines TRBV2 with TRBJ1-5; 8 nucleotides match TRBD1. The V gene end was trimmed by 1 base and the J gene end by 6 bases; junction bases not matched to a gene: 2. CDR1 SNHLY and CDR2 FYNNEI come from the germline V gene. The CDR3 has 14 amino acids. The CDR3 DNA follows: TGTGCCAGCAGTGAAGGGACAGGGCTTCAGCCCCAGCATTTT. The encoded protein is CASSEGTGLQPQHF.

The chain employs TRBV6-5 and TRBJ1-6; a possible D gene is TRBD1 (5 bases). The CDR3 consists of 13 residues. V was cut by 8 bases and J by 4 bases, with 9 bases left in between. Germline CDR1 is MNHEY and CDR2 is SVGAGI. In nucleotides, the CDR3 is TGTGCCAGCGGGGGGGTTTATAATTCACCCCTCCACTTT. Amino acids: CASGGVYNSPLHF.

V gene TRBV19 combines with J gene TRBJ1-1; no clear D gene. This CDR3 has 13 amino acids. Germline V gives CDR1 LNHDA, CDR2 SQIVND (reference sequence). Between the trimmed V and J ends, which lost 2 bases and 1 base, there was a span of 5 bases. In DNA form, the CDR3 reads TGTGCCAGTAGTATAAACAGGAACACTGAAGCTTTCTTT. This sequence encodes CASSINRNTEAFF.

The chain recombines TRBV5-1 with TRBJ1-3; possibly TRBD1 for D (5 bases). The CDR3 runs 16 residues. The germline V gene encodes CDR1 SGHRS and CDR2 YFSETQ. Trimming stripped 4 bases from V and 4 bases from J, with 18 bases between. The CDR3 nucleotides are TGCGCCAGCAGCACGGCCACGCAGGGTTCCGGAAACACCATATATTTT. It encodes CASSTATQGSGNTIYF.

This clone has a handful of counts. The chain employs TRBV7-2 and TRBJ2-2; 8 nucleotides align to TRBD1. V shed 3 bases, J shed 4 bases, and the junction held 1 base outside the gene matches. Looked up from germline, CDR1 is SGHTA and CDR2 is FQGNSA. The CDR3 runs to 14 residues. CDR3 bases: TGTGCCAGCAGCTTCGACAGGGGCACCGGGGAGCTGTTTTTT. As protein: CASSFDRGTGELFF.

This rearrangement joins TRBV19 to TRBJ1-5; D unresolved. The CDR3 has 16 amino acids. Trimming stripped 5 bases from V and 3 bases from J, with 17 bases between. Germline loops: CDR1 LNHDA, CDR2 SQIVND (reference sequence). The CDR3 region has the DNA TGTGCCAGTAGTCCCGAGCGAGTCCTTGTCAATCAGCCCCAGCATTTT. It specifies CASSPERVLVNQPQHF.

This clone has just a few counts. The chain is built from TRBV19 and TRBJ1-6; TRBD1 matches at 7 bases. V lost 6 bases, J lost 5 bases, and 4 bases stayed unmatched. The V gene's germline CDR1 is LNHDA and CDR2 SQIVND (reference sequence). The CDR3 length is 14 residues. This chain's CDR3 is CASRDRENNSPLHF. The CDR3 nucleotides are TGTGCCAGTAGAGACAGGGAGAATAATTCACCCCTCCACTTT.

This clone has more than one count but fewer than ten. This chain connects TRBV10-2 to TRBJ2-7; TRBD2 might be the D (6 bases). The V and J ends lost 6 bases and 5 bases respectively, with 20 bases between them. This CDR3 region has 15 residues. Germline lookup yields CDR1 WSHSY and CDR2 SAAADI. CDR3 sequence (DNA): TGCGCCAGCAGCCCCCGGGACTCCCAGCACCACGAGCAGTACTTC. Translating it yields CASSPRDSQHHEQYF.

The chain uses TRBV2 and TRBJ1-2; D possibly corresponds to TRBD1 (6 bases). V lost 8 bases to trimming and J lost 7 bases, with 11 bases between them. CDR3 length: 11 amino acids. Germline V lookup: CDR1 SNHLY, CDR2 FYNNEI. The CDR3 DNA sequence: TGTGCCAGCGGATACAGGGCTGGCTACACCTTC. Translation gives CASGYRAGYTF.

The chain couples TRBV4-3 to TRBJ1-5, with TRBD1 matching over 7 bases. The germline V gene encodes CDR1 LGHNA and CDR2 YSLEER. V was clipped by 3 bases and J by 2 bases; unmatched bases: 4. The CDR3 is 15 residues long. DNA of the CDR3: TGCGCCAGCAGCCAGGACAGGTTTGGCAATCAGCCCCAGCATTTT. This translates into CASSQDRFGNQPQHF.

The chain is built from TRBV5-5 and TRBJ2-3; TRBD1 might be the D (6 bases). CDR3 length: 15 residues. The germline CDR1 and CDR2 sequences are SGHKS and YYEKEE (reference sequence). The V and J ends lost 2 bases and 0 bases respectively, with 10 bases between them. DNA of the CDR3: TGTGCCAGCAGCTTATGGGACACCAGCACAGATACGCAGTATTTT. This gives the protein CASSLWDTSTDTQYF.

The chain recombines TRBV4-1 with TRBJ1-6; the D gene is possibly TRBD1 (5 bases). V was clipped by 1 base and J by 7 bases, with 14 bases between them. There are 16 residues in the CDR3. Germline loops: CDR1 MGHRA, CDR2 YSYEKL. CDR3 sequence: CASSQVGQGQNSPLHF. For the CDR3, the DNA is TGCGCCAGCAGCCAAGTAGGGCAGGGTCAAAATTCACCCCTCCACTTT.

The chain uses TRBV24-1 and TRBJ2-1; a possible D gene is TRBD2 (5 bases). The length of the CDR3 is 12 residues. Germline assignment: CDR1 KGHDR and CDR2 SFDVKD. Between the trimmed V and J ends, which lost 5 bases and 8 bases, there was a span of 9 bases. Here the CDR3 DNA reads TGTGCCACCAGTGGCCTGAGGGATGAGCAGTTCTTC. Its protein is CATSGLRDEQFF.

This clone was detected only once. The J gene is TRBJ1-3, the V gene TRBV7-9; possibly TRBD1 for D (6 bases). The ends were cut back, 0 bases at V and 1 base at J, with 19 bases in the middle. Per germline, CDR1 SEHNR and CDR2 FQNEAQ (reference sequence). There are 19 residues in the CDR3. CDR3 protein: CASSLAPGAHRESGNTIYF. The CDR3, as DNA: TGTGCCAGCAGCTTAGCACCAGGGGCCCACCGGGAATCTGGAAACACCATATATTTT.

This chain uses TRBV5-4 with TRBJ1-4, with 8 positions matching TRBD1. Germline assignment: CDR1 SGHNT and CDR2 YYREEE (reference sequence). J was trimmed by 8 bases and V by 4 bases; bases with no gene match: 7. This CDR3 contains 14 residues. DNA for the CDR3: TGTGCCAGCAGCCTGACAGGGGTCGGGGAAAAACTGTTTTTT. It translates to CASSLTGVGEKLFF.